This TCR beta chain was profiled in a study of CD8+ T cells in alopecia areata. Whole-study findings and limits: Many expanded lesional clones persisted in scalp and blood during tofacitinib treatment. Scalp samples also contribute reads from the resident alphabeta T cells found in normal skin. Unlike in mice, where it was clearer, TCR sharing across patients was less clear, possibly HLA-related. Clonality was higher in lesional than normal scalp, especially in alopecia totalis/universalis.

Note on this clone: Its antigen is not identified.

Isolated RNA was reverse transcribed into cDNA used as the sequencing template. The data were produced by immunoSEQ multiplex PCR, yet TCRdb's version contains in-frame clones alone and is incomplete. The table records some 190,000 clones, around 49% of them present only once. The CDR3 consists of 13 residues. Germline CDR1 reads SGHRS; CDR2 reads YFSETQ. Trimming took 3 bases from V and 4 from J, leaving 10 bases between them. Treatment here: oral pan-JAK inhibitor, 5-10 mg twice daily. The receptor comes from a human donor with alopecia areata. Sequenced material: CD8+ T cells sorted from blood, taken at week 52, from a patient treated with tofacitinib. The gene calls are TRBV5-1 and TRBJ1-2, with unresolved D. The CDR3 DNA follows: TGCGCCAGCAGCTCGGACGGAACCTATGGCTACACCTTC. Its translation is CASSSDGTYGYTF.